This T cell receptor beta chain was identified in a study of T cell responses to AZD1222 COVID-19 vaccine. Study-level points and caveats: Repertoires were obtained solely post-peak T cell response. Increased Spike-specific TCR breadth and depth were observed after two AZD1222 doses.

The junction had 7 bases not matched to a gene; V was cut back by 3 bases and J by 4 bases. Germline V gene lookup returns CDR1 SGHTA and CDR2 FQGTGA. The CDR3 has 17 amino acids. On this clone itself: Its antigen is not known.

TCRdb's table, derived via immunoSEQ multiplex PCR, lists solely in-frame clones and lacks some. Among some 99,000 clones listed, roughly 80% were seen once. This receptor was obtained from an adult who received the AZD1222 COVID-19 vaccine. Material: peripheral blood, obtained 28 days after the second AZD1222 dose. The genes are TRBV7-3 and TRBJ2-2; 11 bases line up with TRBD2. The CDR3 sequence: CASSFSGGAMVTGELFF. The DNA for the CDR3 is TGTGCCAGCAGCTTTAGCGGGGGGGCGATGGTCACCGGGGAGCTGTTTTTT.